This passage covers 27 T cell receptor beta chains from one sample sequenced in a study of STAT5B mutations in CD4+ large granular lymphocyte leukemia. Sequencing used immunoSEQ multiplex PCR; TCRdb keeps in-frame clones, though not all of them. The sample holds 30,000 to 40,000 clones, roughly 88% seen once. Material: CD4+ T cells from blood buffy coats. Receptor source: a human donor in good health.

This rearrangement joins TRBV28 to TRBJ1-2; D is perhaps TRBD1 (6 bases). The germline V and J ends were trimmed by 5 bases and 5 bases, with 12 bases remaining between them. Per the germline V gene, CDR1 is MDHEN and CDR2 is SYDVKM. The CDR3 spans 13 residues. CDR3 sequence (DNA): TGTGCCAGCAGTATACAGGGTTGGTATGGCTACACCTTC. Its protein product is CASSIQGWYGYTF.

This clone has a handful of counts. V and J are TRBV6-6 and TRBJ2-7, with 11 bases aligning to TRBD2. The CDR3 loop spans 15 amino acids. V shed 2 bases, J shed 3 bases, and the junction held 3 bases outside the gene matches. Germline V gene lookup returns CDR1 MNHNY and CDR2 SVGAGI (reference sequence). CDR3 protein: CASSYSGLAGYEQYF. In DNA form, the CDR3 reads TGTGCCAGCAGTTACAGCGGACTAGCGGGCTACGAGCAGTACTTC.

The chain is built from TRBV11-2 and TRBJ2-3; the D gene could be TRBD1 or TRBD2 (5 bases each). Germline lookup yields CDR1 SGHAT and CDR2 FQNNGV. V lost 5 bases, J lost 6 bases, and 15 bases lay in between. The length of the CDR3 is 14 residues. CDR3 in DNA: TGTGCCAGCAGCCCCCGGTGGGGGTGGGATACGCAGTATTTT. Translating it yields CASSPRWGWDTQYF.

The chain couples TRBV6-5 to TRBJ1-2, with a tentative D call TRBD1 (5 bases). Trimming stripped 6 bases from V and 5 bases from J, with 10 bases between. The germline V gene encodes CDR1 MNHEY and CDR2 SVGAGI. The CDR3 is 12 amino acids. CDR3 sequence: CASSRGLYGYTF. The CDR3 DNA reads TGTGCCAGCAGCCGGGGGTTGTATGGCTACACCTTC.

The J gene is TRBJ1-5, the V gene TRBV6-5; 7 nucleotides agree with TRBD1. This CDR3 comprises 15 residues. Looked up from germline, CDR1 is MNHEY and CDR2 is SVGAGI. V lost 5 bases to trimming and J lost 3 bases; unmatched junction nucleotides: 7. CDR3 region: CASSHGTAFNQPQHF. For the CDR3, the DNA is TGTGCCAGCAGTCACGGGACAGCCTTCAATCAGCCCCAGCATTTT.

This clone was detected only a few times. The chain uses TRBV6-1 and TRBJ1-2, with a weak D call TRBD1 (5 bases). The CDR3 extends over 13 amino acids. The germline CDR1 and CDR2 sequences are MNHNS and SASEGT. V was clipped by 4 bases and J by 2 bases, with 8 bases between them. CDR3: CASSGTRNYGYTF. DNA of the CDR3: TGTGCCAGCAGTGGGACACGGAACTATGGCTACACCTTC.

The rearrangement joins TRBV6-6 to TRBJ1-5, with D possibly TRBD1 on 5 matching bases. Germline assignment: CDR1 MNHNY and CDR2 SVGAGI (reference sequence). The CDR3 runs to 15 residues. The V and J ends lost 6 bases and 1 base respectively, with 13 bases between them. The DNA for the CDR3 is TGTGCCAGCAGGCTACAGGTACTCAGCAATCAGCCCCAGCATTTT. This translates into CASRLQVLSNQPQHF.

This chain joins TRBV19 and TRBJ1-2, with 8 bases aligning to TRBD1. This CDR3 region has 12 residues. J was trimmed by 8 bases and V by 10 bases; bases with no gene match: 9. Looked up from germline, CDR1 is LNHDA and CDR2 is SQIVND (reference sequence). For the CDR3, the DNA is TGTGCCACCTCGGACAGGGTAAGCGGCTACACCTTC. It codes for CATSDRVSGYTF.

This clone is a singleton in its sample. This chain joins TRBV2 and TRBJ2-1; D is ambiguous. The germline CDR1 and CDR2 sequences are SNHLY and FYNNEI. The CDR3 is 15 residues long. V dropped 6 bases and J dropped 0 bases, with 12 bases sitting between them. CDR3 loop: CASRARAHSYNEQFF. The DNA of the CDR3 is TGTGCCAGCAGAGCCCGGGCTCACTCCTACAATGAGCAGTTCTTC.

V and J are TRBV7-9 and TRBJ2-2; 8 nucleotides line up with TRBD1. Per germline, CDR1 SEHNR and CDR2 FQNEAQ (reference sequence). Trimming took 4 bases from V and 5 from J; bases not matched to a gene: 9. CDR3 size: 16 residues. For the CDR3, the DNA is TGTGCCAGCAGCTCTAGACAGGGGTCACGGACCGGGGAGCTGTTTTTT. Encoded protein: CASSSRQGSRTGELFF.

V and J are TRBV19 and TRBJ1-2, with D perhaps TRBD1 (5 bases). The CDR3 runs to 13 residues. Germline lookup yields CDR1 LNHDA and CDR2 SQIVND (reference sequence). The V end was cut by 4 bases, the J end by 4 bases, with 10 bases between. The CDR3 nucleotides read TGTGCCAGTAGTAATACAGGTTCCTATGGCTACACCTTC. Protein sequence: CASSNTGSYGYTF.

The V and J genes are TRBV7-2 and TRBJ2-3; no clear D. The CDR3 covers 11 residues. Germline lookup yields CDR1 SGHTA and CDR2 FQGNSA. Trimming removed 3 bases from V and 2 bases from J, with 0 bases in between. CDR3 sequence: CASSFTDTQYF. The CDR3 nucleotides are TGTGCCAGCAGCTTCACAGATACGCAGTATTTT. Looking up the rest from reference TRBV7-2 and TRBJ2-3 gives the full variable domain: GAGVSQSPSNKVTEKGKDVELRCDPISGHTALYWYRQSLGQGLEFLIYFQGNSAPDKSGLPSDRFSAERTGGSVSTLTIQRTQQEDSAVYLCASSFTDTQYFGPGTRLTVL.

The chain recombines TRBV11-2 with TRBJ2-7; perhaps TRBD2 as D (6 bases). There are 15 residues in the CDR3. CDR1 SGHAT and CDR2 FQNNGV come from the germline V gene. The ends were cut back, 0 bases at V and 3 bases at J, with 12 bases in the middle. The DNA for the CDR3 is TGTGCCAGCAGCTTAGAACTAGCAGGGAACTACGAGCAGTACTTC. This translates into CASSLELAGNYEQYF.

There are a few counts of this clone. This sequence joins TRBV30 and TRBJ1-1, with a tentative D call TRBD1 (6 bases). V lost 3 bases and J 10 bases, leaving 12 bases between the germline ends. Germline CDR1 and CDR2: GTSNPN and SVGIG (reference sequence). The CDR3 spans 11 residues. This CDR3 reads CAWRGDIRAFF. The CDR3 bases are TGTGCCTGGAGGGGGGACATCCGAGCTTTCTTT. Filled out from reference TRBV30 and TRBJ1-1, the complete variable domain reads SQTIHQWPATLVQPVGSPLSLECTVEGTSNPNLYWYRQAAGRGLQLLFYSVGIGQISSEVPQNLSASRPQDRQFILSSKKLLLSDSGFYLCAWRGDIRAFFGQGTRLTVV.

The CDR3 sequence is CASSVGNQETQYF. The CDR3 bases are TGTGCCAGCAGCGTAGGGAACCAAGAGACCCAGTACTTC. The chain carries TRBV9 and TRBJ2-5, with D hard to call. The V gene lost 0 bases and the J gene lost 0 bases, with 3 bases spanning the gap. The CDR3 runs to 13 residues. The germline gives CDR1 SGDLS, CDR2 YYNGEE.

This chain connects TRBV7-2 to TRBJ2-7; D tentatively reads TRBD1 or TRBD2 (5 bases each). Trimming shortened V by 2 bases and J by 3 bases, and 14 bases separated the two germline ends. CDR1 and CDR2 from the germline V gene are SGHTA and FQGNSA. This CDR3 is built from 15 residues. DNA of the CDR3: TGTGCCAGCAGCTTACTTGTGGGGGTTGGCTACGAGCAGTACTTC. Translation: CASSLLVGVGYEQYF.

The rearrangement links TRBV11-2 to TRBJ1-2; weak D call: TRBD1 (6 bases). Germline CDR1 reads SGHAT; CDR2 reads FQNNGV. CDR3 length: 15 residues. V was trimmed by 3 bases and J by 4 bases, leaving 15 bases between them. The CDR3 sequence is CASSFPGVQVYGYTF. CDR3 coding DNA: TGTGCCAGCAGCTTCCCAGGGGTCCAAGTCTATGGCTACACCTTC.

This clone was observed a handful of times. In nucleotides, the CDR3 is TGCGCCAGCAGCCATAGTGCTCAGAGATCTGGAAACACCATATATTTT. Translation: CASSHSAQRSGNTIYF. This chain links TRBV4-1 with TRBJ1-3; D is unresolved. CDR1 MGHRA and CDR2 YSYEKL come from the germline V gene. Trimming removed 3 bases from V and 1 base from J, with 13 bases in between. The CDR3 totals 16 residues.

The chain combines TRBV6-1 with TRBJ2-5; D is ambiguous. This CDR3 region has 14 residues. Deletions cut 1 base from V and 6 bases from J, with 12 bases between. Germline assignment: CDR1 MNHNS and CDR2 SASEGT. The chain's CDR3 is CASSEVGLQKTQYF. For the CDR3, the DNA is TGTGCCAGCAGTGAAGTTGGGCTTCAGAAGACCCAGTACTTC.

This clone was recorded only once. This chain uses TRBV10-3 with TRBJ1-2, with unresolved D. Trimming took off 4 bases at V and 3 bases at J, with 12 bases between the two ends. Germline CDR1 ENHRY, CDR2 SYGVKD. There are 14 residues in the CDR3. CDR3 sequence (DNA): TGTGCCATCAGTGTACGGGGTTTTGACTATGGCTACACCTTC. Amino acids: CAISVRGFDYGYTF.

The V gene is TRBV7-9, the J gene TRBJ1-2, with a possible D match to TRBD1 (5 bases). Germline V gene sequence: CDR1 SEHNR, CDR2 FQNEAQ (reference sequence). The V end lost 5 bases, the J end lost 0 bases, and 13 bases lay between the germline ends. The CDR3 loop spans 15 amino acids. The CDR3: CASSPGDSTNYGYTF. CDR3 bases: TGTGCCAGCAGCCCCGGGGACTCCACTAACTATGGCTACACCTTC.

The gene calls are TRBV9 and TRBJ1-1; D might be TRBD1 (6 bases). CDR3 length equals 15 residues. From germline, CDR1 is SGDLS and CDR2 YYNGEE. V was shortened by 0 bases and J by 5 bases, with 14 bases between the two germline ends. The CDR3 nucleotides are TGTGCCAGCAGCGTAGGGGGGGCCGGGTGGACTGAAGCTTTCTTT. Protein product: CASSVGGAGWTEAFF.

This chain connects TRBV27 to TRBJ2-7, with a possible D match to TRBD1 (6 bases). The ends were cut back, 7 bases at V and 4 bases at J, with 11 bases in the middle. This CDR3 comprises 12 residues. The V gene's germline CDR1 is MNHEY and CDR2 SMNVEV (reference sequence). As DNA, the CDR3 is TGTGCCAGCACTGGCAGGGGATACGAGCAGTACTTC. This translates into CASTGRGYEQYF.

This chain connects TRBV6-1 to TRBJ2-1; weak D call: TRBD1 (6 bases). Trimming shortened V by 6 bases and J by 6 bases, and 12 bases separated the two germline ends. The CDR3 sequence is 13 residues long. The germline gives CDR1 MNHNS, CDR2 SASEGT. DNA of the CDR3: TGTGCCAGCAGCCGGCAGGGGCGCAATGAGCAGTTCTTC. Translating gives CASSRQGRNEQFF.

V usage is TRBV4-1 and J usage is TRBJ1-1; D is unresolved. With 4 bases removed from V and 6 bases from J, the gap between germline ends came to 15 bases. Germline V CDR1 and CDR2: MGHRA, YSYEKL. This CDR3 has 14 amino acids. The DNA for the CDR3 is TGCGCCAGCAGCCGACCGACTAGAGGCCCTGAAGCTTTCTTT. As protein: CASSRPTRGPEAFF.

The chain couples TRBV11-2 to TRBJ2-3; TRBD1 is a possible D gene (6 bases). The length of the CDR3 is 18 residues. CDR1 is SGHAT and CDR2 is FQNNGV in the germline V gene. The V end lost 5 bases, the J end lost 0 bases, and 21 bases lay between the germline ends. CDR3: CASSDRGRRPPSTDTQYF. CDR3 coding DNA: TGTGCCAGCAGCGATAGGGGGAGACGGCCACCTAGCACAGATACGCAGTATTTT.

CDR3 DNA sequence: TGTGCCAGCTCACCAAGTCAAGAGACCCAGTACTTC. Residues: CASSPSQETQYF. V usage is TRBV18 and J usage is TRBJ2-5; D is undetermined. The CDR3 totals 12 residues. Germline V gives CDR1 KGHSH, CDR2 LQKENI. V shed 2 bases and J shed 2 bases, with 3 bases lying between them.